These 16 T cell receptor beta chains were sequenced from one sample in a study of cytotoxic CD8 clonotypes in ibrutinib-treated CLL. Generated by immunoSEQ multiplex PCR, the TCRdb table keeps only in-frame clones and is missing some. The sample includes 250,000 to 350,000 clones, around 76% of them seen just once. The source was PBMCs, collected at disease progression, from a patient treated with ibrutinib. The origin of the receptors is a human donor with chronic lymphocytic leukemia.

The chain couples TRBV28 to TRBJ1-4; D is perhaps TRBD1 (5 bases). This CDR3 is 14 amino acids long. Germline V gives CDR1 MDHEN, CDR2 SYDVKM. Trimming pared 3 bases from V and 4 bases from J, leaving 9 bases between. The CDR3 sequence is CASSFVGLNEKLFF. The CDR3, as DNA: TGTGCCAGCAGTTTTGTGGGACTTAATGAAAAACTGTTTTTT.

V gene TRBV14 combines with J gene TRBJ1-2; TRBD1 is a possible D gene (6 bases). The V gene's germline CDR1 is SGHDN and CDR2 FVKESK. CDR3 length equals 14 residues. V was trimmed by 1 base and J by 4 bases, leaving 10 bases between them. CDR3 sequence: CASSQGQVFYGYTF. The CDR3 DNA reads TGTGCCAGCAGCCAAGGACAGGTCTTCTATGGCTACACCTTC.

This chain connects TRBV10-3 to TRBJ1-1; 7 bases line up with TRBD1. J was trimmed by 0 bases and V by 8 bases; bases with no gene match: 15. Germline V gene lookup returns CDR1 ENHRY and CDR2 SYGVKD. The CDR3 is made up of 17 amino acids. The CDR3 here is CAIAGPGGRTMNTEAFF. The CDR3, as DNA: TGTGCCATCGCTGGGCCAGGGGGGAGAACCATGAACACTGAAGCTTTCTTT.

The chain recombines TRBV29-1 with TRBJ2-3; TRBD2 might be the D (5 bases). The CDR3 is 14 residues long. Germline CDR1 and CDR2: SQVTM and ANQGSEA. Trimming pared 7 bases from V and 2 bases from J, leaving 16 bases between. The CDR3 spells CSAARAGLTDTQYF. CDR3 DNA sequence: TGCAGCGCAGCTCGGGCGGGCCTCACAGATACGCAGTATTTT.

This clone was seen once. V gene TRBV6-5 combines with J gene TRBJ1-2, with a tentative D call TRBD1 (6 bases). The CDR3 sequence is 16 residues long. Germline V gene data show CDR1 as MNHEY and CDR2 as SVGAGI. V shed 0 bases and J shed 5 bases, with 16 bases lying between them. The CDR3 sequence: CASSYSSQGRLYGYTF. CDR3 nucleotides: TGTGCCAGCAGTTACTCGAGTCAGGGGCGACTGTATGGCTACACCTTC.

The chain recombines TRBV11-2 with TRBJ2-5, with unresolved D. V was pared by 0 bases and J by 1 base, with 12 bases between. In germline, CDR1 is SGHAT, CDR2 FQNNGV. The CDR3 is 16 amino acids. DNA for the CDR3: TGTGCCAGCAGCTTAGATCCCGTGGGCAGCCAAGAGACCCAGTACTTC. Translation: CASSLDPVGSQETQYF.

This clone was seen repeatedly, ten times or more. CDR3 sequence (DNA): TGCGCCAGCAGCGAACAAGAGACCCAGTACTTC. Amino acids: CASSEQETQYF. This sequence joins TRBV5-1 and TRBJ2-5; D gene unclear. This CDR3 is 11 amino acids long. The V gene's germline CDR1 is SGHRS and CDR2 YFSETQ. Trimming cost V 4 bases and J 2 bases, with 3 bases left between them.

This clone was seen more than once but under ten times. This chain links TRBV6-5 with TRBJ2-2; no definite D call. The CDR3 is 12 amino acids. Germline V CDR1 and CDR2: MNHEY, SVGAGI. Trimming left V 4 bases short and J 6 bases short, with 6 bases between. The CDR3 loop is CASSFYAGELFF. The CDR3 nucleotides are TGTGCCAGCAGTTTCTATGCCGGGGAGCTGTTTTTT.

This clone showed up just a few times. The DNA of the CDR3 is TGTGCCAGCAGTGAATTCGATGGGACGGTCACAGATACGCAGTATTTT. As protein: CASSEFDGTVTDTQYF. This chain joins TRBV25-1 and TRBJ2-3; tentatively, D is TRBD1 or TRBD2 (5 bases each). V lost 1 base and J 2 bases, leaving 13 bases between the germline ends. CDR1 is MGHDK and CDR2 is SYGVNS in the germline V gene. The CDR3 covers 16 residues. The complete variable domain, with remaining parts taken from reference TRBV25-1 and TRBJ2-3, reads EADIYQTPRYLVIGTGKKITLECSQTMGHDKMYWYQQDPGMELHLIHYSYGVNSTEKGDLSSESTVSRIRTEHFPLTLESARPSHTSQYLCASSEFDGTVTDTQYFGPGTRLTVL.

The chain uses TRBV7-2 and TRBJ1-2; D is unresolved. This CDR3 spans 12 amino acids. Germline V gene sequence: CDR1 SGHTA, CDR2 FQGNSA. V lost 5 bases and J lost 5, with 9 bases in between. For the CDR3, the DNA is TGTGCCAGCAGCCCGTCACCATATGGCTACACCTTC. Amino acids: CASSPSPYGYTF.

The chain links TRBV2 to TRBJ2-1; D uncertain. In germline, CDR1 is SNHLY, CDR2 FYNNEI. The CDR3 is 13 amino acids. V was trimmed by 3 bases and J by 3 bases, leaving 6 bases between them. This CDR3 is CASSESHYNEQFF. The DNA for the CDR3 is TGTGCCAGCAGTGAGTCCCACTACAATGAGCAGTTCTTC.

The V call is TRBV28, the J call TRBJ2-7; D is unresolved. V lost 2 bases and J lost 7, with 15 bases in between. This CDR3 comprises 14 residues. CDR1 is MDHEN, CDR2 SYDVKM, per germline. CDR3 amino acids: CASSLGSVPREQYF. Here the CDR3 DNA reads TGTGCCAGCAGTTTAGGTTCAGTTCCGAGGGAGCAGTACTTC.

This rearrangement joins TRBV5-1 to TRBJ1-6; no clear D. CDR1 and CDR2 from the germline V gene are SGHRS and YFSETQ. V lost 2 bases and J 1 base, leaving 16 bases between the germline ends. The CDR3 consists of 18 residues. CDR3 loop: CASSFGDQFGSYNSPLHF. In DNA, the CDR3 is TGCGCCAGCAGCTTCGGGGATCAGTTCGGATCCTATAATTCACCCCTCCACTTT.

The chain is built from TRBV4-1 and TRBJ2-5; D possibly corresponds to TRBD1 (6 bases). From germline, CDR1 is MGHRA and CDR2 YSYEKL. V was cut by 4 bases and J by 5 bases, with 17 bases left in between. The CDR3 covers 15 residues. CDR3 nucleotides: TGCGCCAGCAGCCCCACTGTTACTAGGGGGGAGACCCAGTACTTC. The encoded protein is CASSPTVTRGETQYF.

This clone showed up just once. CDR3 sequence reads: CASSSSGAPNTEAFF. In DNA form, the CDR3 reads TGTGCCAGCAGCTCCTCAGGGGCCCCGAACACTGAAGCTTTCTTT. J is TRBJ1-1 and V is TRBV11-3, with D maybe TRBD1 (6 bases). The CDR3 is 15 amino acids. Between the trimmed V and J ends, which lost 4 bases and 1 base, there was a span of 13 bases. CDR1 is SGHNT, CDR2 YENEEA, per germline.

A few counts support this clone. The rearrangement links TRBV25-1 to TRBJ2-3, with 8 bases lining up with TRBD2. Germline V gene data show CDR1 as MGHDK and CDR2 as SYGVNS. There are 18 residues in the CDR3. With 2 bases clipped from V and 2 bases from J, the junction kept 12 bases outside the gene matches. The CDR3 sequence: CASSERGLERGNTDTQYF. CDR3 DNA: TGTGCCAGCAGTGAACGGGGCCTGGAGCGGGGGAACACAGATACGCAGTATTTT.